Below, 12 T cell receptor beta chains from the same sample are listed, as sequenced in a study of T cell clonotyping in hematopoietic cell transplantation. Measured with immunoSEQ multiplex PCR; TCRdb has only the in-frame clones, and not every one. Seen here are 10,000 to 15,000 clones, approximately 89% observed once, and the top ten hold around 3.9%. Sequences were obtained from peripheral blood mononuclear cells. These receptor sequences come from a human donor who either received an allogeneic hematopoietic cell transplant for a myeloid malignancy or was a related donor (not recorded which). Some clones in this sample may be carry-over from other donors' samples.

The V call is TRBV4-3, the J call TRBJ2-7; D not certain. Germline loops: CDR1 LGHNA, CDR2 YSLEER. The CDR3 has 15 residues. The V and J ends lost 0 bases and 2 bases respectively, with 11 bases between them. This chain's CDR3 is CASSQDLLSPYEQYF. In DNA, the CDR3 is TGCGCCAGCAGCCAAGATCTCCTCTCCCCCTACGAGCAGTACTTC.

V gene TRBV6-4 combines with J gene TRBJ1-2, with D perhaps TRBD1 (5 bases). Trimming left V 4 bases short and J 7 bases short, with 10 bases between. The CDR3 extends over 12 amino acids. CDR1 and CDR2 from the germline V gene are MRHNA and SNTAGT. The CDR3 DNA sequence: TGTGCCAGCAGTGGGGACGCAGGTGGCTACACCTTC. The encoded protein is CASSGDAGGYTF.

The V and J genes are TRBV5-6 and TRBJ2-4, with unresolved D. Germline CDR1 SGHDT, CDR2 YYEEEE. The V end was cut by 1 base, the J end by 0 bases, with 14 bases between. The CDR3 is 17 residues long. The CDR3 nucleotides are TGTGCCAGCAGCTTGCCGCTAACCGGCTTAGCCAAAAACATTCAGTACTTC. It is translated as CASSLPLTGLAKNIQYF.

The chain uses TRBV4-2 and TRBJ2-3; 10 bases match TRBD2. Germline V lookup: CDR1 LGHNA, CDR2 YNFKEQ. CDR3 length: 19 residues. Germline trimming cut 4 bases from V and 0 bases from J; bases unmatched to any gene: 13. The CDR3 DNA sequence: TGTGCCAGCAGCCCAGAACCTAGCGGGGGCACCACTAGCACAGATACGCAGTATTTT. As protein: CASSPEPSGGTTSTDTQYF.

The genes are TRBV6-1 and TRBJ1-2; maybe TRBD1 (5 bases). The CDR3 spans 15 residues. Germline CDR1 reads MNHNS; CDR2 reads SASEGT. Trimming took 0 bases from V and 4 from J, leaving 12 bases between them. Here the CDR3 reads CASSEATQGVYGYTF. The DNA of the CDR3 is TGTGCCAGCAGTGAAGCCACGCAGGGTGTCTATGGCTACACCTTC.

This rearrangement joins TRBV5-1 to TRBJ1-1, with D unclear. V dropped 4 bases and J dropped 7 bases, with 11 bases sitting between them. The CDR3 extends over 12 amino acids. Germline assignment: CDR1 SGHRS and CDR2 YFSETQ. This chain's CDR3 is CASSPNMVEAFF. The CDR3 region has the DNA TGCGCCAGCAGCCCCAACATGGTTGAAGCTTTCTTT.

Written as DNA, the CDR3 is TGTGCCAGCAGTCCTCGACAGGGGAGGAACACTGAAGCTTTCTTT. As protein: CASSPRQGRNTEAFF. The J gene is TRBJ1-1, the V gene TRBV6-5; 8 bases agree with TRBD1. V lost 5 bases and J lost 1; bases outside the gene matches: 6. The CDR3 contains 15 residues. Germline CDR1 is MNHEY and CDR2 is SVGAGI.

This chain uses TRBV4-1 with TRBJ2-5; D remains unclear. Trimming removed 0 bases at V and 7 bases at J, with 12 bases between. Per the germline V gene, CDR1 is MGHRA and CDR2 is YSYEKL. The CDR3 length is 14 residues. CDR3 region: CASSQDLGSWTQYF. The DNA of the CDR3 is TGCGCCAGCAGCCAAGATTTGGGCAGCTGGACCCAGTACTTC.

The V and J genes are TRBV2 and TRBJ1-5; D uncertain. Germline V gives CDR1 SNHLY, CDR2 FYNNEI. Deletions cut 4 bases from V and 2 bases from J, with 12 bases between. The CDR3 length is 15 residues. For the CDR3, the DNA is TGTGCCAGCAGTGTGCCGGGGTCTGGCAATCAGCCCCAGCATTTT. It specifies CASSVPGSGNQPQHF.

This sequence joins TRBV7-9 and TRBJ1-1; D is possibly TRBD1 (5 bases). CDR3 size: 12 residues. Between the trimmed V and J ends, which lost 1 base and 6 bases, there was a span of 6 bases. Looked up from germline, CDR1 is SEHNR and CDR2 is FQNEAQ (reference sequence). Written as DNA, the CDR3 is TGTGCCAGCAGCTTAGGAGGGGCTGAAGCTTTCTTT. Translated, it gives CASSLGGAEAFF.

The chain uses TRBV5-1 and TRBJ2-7; 9 positions match TRBD1. V lost 1 base to trimming and J lost 3 bases; unmatched junction nucleotides: 5. The CDR3 spans 15 residues. CDR1 is SGHRS and CDR2 is YFSETQ in the germline V gene. The CDR3 spells CASSLLPGQGYEQYF. The CDR3 bases are TGCGCCAGCAGCTTGTTGCCGGGACAGGGCTACGAGCAGTACTTC.

V and J are TRBV6-5 and TRBJ1-1; 7 nucleotides line up with TRBD1. Trimming took 6 bases from V and 0 from J; bases not matched to a gene: 7. The CDR3 is made up of 15 amino acids. Germline CDR1 and CDR2: MNHEY and SVGAGI. CDR3 residues: CASRRGGTVNTEAFF. DNA of the CDR3: TGTGCCAGCAGGCGCGGCGGGACAGTGAACACTGAAGCTTTCTTT.